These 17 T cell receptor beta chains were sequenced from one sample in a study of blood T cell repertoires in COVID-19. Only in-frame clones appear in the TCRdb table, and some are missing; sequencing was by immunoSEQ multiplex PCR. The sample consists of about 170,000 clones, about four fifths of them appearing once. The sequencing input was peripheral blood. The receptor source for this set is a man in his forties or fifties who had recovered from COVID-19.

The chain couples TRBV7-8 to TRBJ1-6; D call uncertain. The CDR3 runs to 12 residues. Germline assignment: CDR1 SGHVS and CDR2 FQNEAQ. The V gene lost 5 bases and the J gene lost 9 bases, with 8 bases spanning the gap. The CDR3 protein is CASSQSGSPLHF. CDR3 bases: TGTGCCAGCAGCCAGAGTGGTTCACCCCTCCACTTT.

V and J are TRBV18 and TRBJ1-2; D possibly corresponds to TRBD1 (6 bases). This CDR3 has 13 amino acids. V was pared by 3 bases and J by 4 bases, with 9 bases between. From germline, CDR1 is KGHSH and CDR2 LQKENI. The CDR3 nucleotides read TGTGCCAGCTCACCGGACAGCACCTATGGCTACACCTTC. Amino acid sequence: CASSPDSTYGYTF.

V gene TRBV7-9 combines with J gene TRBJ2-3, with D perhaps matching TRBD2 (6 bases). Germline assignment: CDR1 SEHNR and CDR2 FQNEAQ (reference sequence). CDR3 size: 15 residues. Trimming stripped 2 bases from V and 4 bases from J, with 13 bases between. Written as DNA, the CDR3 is TGTGCCAGCAGCTTAAGGGACTGGGGCGCAGATACGCAGTATTTT. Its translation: CASSLRDWGADTQYF. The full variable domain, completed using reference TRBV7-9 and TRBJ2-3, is DTGVSQNPRHKITKRGQNVTFRCDPISEHNRLYWYRQTLGQGPEFLTYFQNEAQLEKSRLLSDRFSAERPKGSFSTLEIQRTEQGDSAMYLCASSLRDWGADTQYFGPGTRLTVL.

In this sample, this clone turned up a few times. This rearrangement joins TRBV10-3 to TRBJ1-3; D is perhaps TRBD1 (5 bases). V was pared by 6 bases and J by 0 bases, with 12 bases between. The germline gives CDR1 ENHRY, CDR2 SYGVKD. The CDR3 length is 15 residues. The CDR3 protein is CAIRQGESSGNTIYF. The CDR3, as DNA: TGTGCCATCAGGCAGGGCGAAAGCTCTGGAAACACCATATATTTT.

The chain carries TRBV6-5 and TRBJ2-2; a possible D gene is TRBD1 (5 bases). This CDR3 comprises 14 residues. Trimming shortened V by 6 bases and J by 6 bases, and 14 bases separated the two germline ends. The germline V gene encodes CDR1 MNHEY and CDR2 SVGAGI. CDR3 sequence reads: CASRASTRAGELFF. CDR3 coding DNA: TGTGCCAGCAGAGCCTCCACCAGGGCCGGGGAGCTGTTTTTT.

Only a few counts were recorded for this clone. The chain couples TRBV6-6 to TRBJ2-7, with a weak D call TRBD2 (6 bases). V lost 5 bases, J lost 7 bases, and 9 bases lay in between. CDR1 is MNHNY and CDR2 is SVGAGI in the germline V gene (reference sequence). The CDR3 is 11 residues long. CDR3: CASSRREEQYF. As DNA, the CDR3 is TGTGCCAGCAGTCGACGGGAGGAGCAGTACTTC.

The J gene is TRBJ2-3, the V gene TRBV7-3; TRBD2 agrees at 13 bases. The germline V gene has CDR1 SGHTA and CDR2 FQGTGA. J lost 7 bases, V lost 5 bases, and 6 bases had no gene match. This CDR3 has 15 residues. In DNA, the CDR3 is TGTGCCAGCAGCCAAGGGGGACTAGCGGGAAATACGCAGTATTTT. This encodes CASSQGGLAGNTQYF.

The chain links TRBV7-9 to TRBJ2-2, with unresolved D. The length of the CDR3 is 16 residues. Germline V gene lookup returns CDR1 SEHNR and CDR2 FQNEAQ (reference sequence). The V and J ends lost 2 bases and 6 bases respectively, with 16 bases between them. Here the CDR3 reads CASSLSRVFGSGELFF. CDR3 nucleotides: TGTGCCAGCAGCTTATCCCGGGTATTTGGATCCGGGGAGCTGTTTTTT.

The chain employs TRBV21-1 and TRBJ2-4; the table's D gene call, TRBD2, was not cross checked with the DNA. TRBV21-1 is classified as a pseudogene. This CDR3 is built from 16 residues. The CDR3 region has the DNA TGTGCCAGCAGCAAGACTAGCGGGAGGCCCAAAAACATTCAGTACTTC. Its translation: CASSKTSGRPKNIQYF.

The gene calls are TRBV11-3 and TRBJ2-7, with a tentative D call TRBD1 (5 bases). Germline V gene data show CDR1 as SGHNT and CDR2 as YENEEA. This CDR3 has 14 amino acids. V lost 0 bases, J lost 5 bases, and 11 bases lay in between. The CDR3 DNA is TGTGCCAGCAGCTTAGATCCAGGGTCGGACGAGCAGTACTTC. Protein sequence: CASSLDPGSDEQYF.

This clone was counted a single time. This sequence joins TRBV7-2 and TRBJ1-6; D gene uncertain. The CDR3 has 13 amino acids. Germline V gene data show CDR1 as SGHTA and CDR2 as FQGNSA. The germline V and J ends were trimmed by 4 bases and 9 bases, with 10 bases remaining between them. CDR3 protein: CASSSVSSSPLHF. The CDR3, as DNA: TGTGCCAGCAGCTCAGTTTCCAGTTCACCCCTCCACTTT.

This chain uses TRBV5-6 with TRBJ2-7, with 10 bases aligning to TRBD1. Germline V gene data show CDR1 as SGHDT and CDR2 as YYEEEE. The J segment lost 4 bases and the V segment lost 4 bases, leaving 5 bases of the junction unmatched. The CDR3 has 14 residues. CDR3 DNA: TGTGCCAGCAGCGCCGGGACAGGGGTGTACGAGCAGTACTTC. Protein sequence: CASSAGTGVYEQYF.

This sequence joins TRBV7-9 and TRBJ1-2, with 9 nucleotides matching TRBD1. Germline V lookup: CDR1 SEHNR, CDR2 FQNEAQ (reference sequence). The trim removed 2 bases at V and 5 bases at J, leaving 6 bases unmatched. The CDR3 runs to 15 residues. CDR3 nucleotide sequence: TGTGCCAGCAGCTTACCGGGACAGGGATTTTATGGCTACACCTTC. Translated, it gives CASSLPGQGFYGYTF.

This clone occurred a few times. CDR3 loop: CASSIIGGTEAFF. The DNA for the CDR3 is TGTGCCAGCAGTATCATAGGGGGTACTGAAGCTTTCTTT. The J gene is TRBJ1-1, the V gene TRBV7-8, with D tentatively TRBD1 (6 bases). Trimming removed 6 bases at V and 5 bases at J, with 13 bases between. Germline loops: CDR1 SGHVS, CDR2 FQNEAQ. The CDR3 length is 13 residues.

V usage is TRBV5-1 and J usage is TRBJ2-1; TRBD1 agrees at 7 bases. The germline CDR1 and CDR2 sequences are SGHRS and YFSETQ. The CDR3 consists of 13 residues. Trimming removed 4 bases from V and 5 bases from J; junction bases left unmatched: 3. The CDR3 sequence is CASSPGQNNEQFF. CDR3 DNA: TGCGCCAGCAGCCCGGGACAGAACAATGAGCAGTTCTTC.

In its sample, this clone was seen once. The CDR3 DNA reads as TGTGCCATCAGTGAGTTTATGACAGACTCTGGAAACACCATATATTTT. The encoded protein is CAISEFMTDSGNTIYF. The rearrangement joins TRBV10-3 to TRBJ1-3; D is perhaps TRBD1 (5 bases). The CDR3 runs to 16 residues. Looked up from germline, CDR1 is ENHRY and CDR2 is SYGVKD. Trimming took off 1 base at V and 0 bases at J, with 10 bases between the two ends.

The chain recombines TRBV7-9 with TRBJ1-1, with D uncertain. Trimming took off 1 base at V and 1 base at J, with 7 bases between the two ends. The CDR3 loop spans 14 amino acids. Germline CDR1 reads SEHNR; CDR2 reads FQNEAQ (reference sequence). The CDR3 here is CASSLGGGNTEAFF. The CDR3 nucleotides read TGTGCCAGCAGCTTAGGTGGCGGGAACACTGAAGCTTTCTTT.